This T cell receptor beta chain was sequenced during a study of technical replicates of blood from a few donors. CDR1 is MDHEN and CDR2 is SYDVKM in the germline V gene. The ends were cut back, 5 bases at V and 0 bases at J, with 4 bases in the middle. This CDR3 is 13 amino acids long. The assay was immunoSEQ multiplex PCR, and TCRdb's table has in-frame clones only and misses some. The sample holds fewer than 75,000 clones, around 93% seen once. This receptor was identified in a human donor in good health. What was sequenced was T cells isolated from PBMCs. The V and J genes are TRBV28 and TRBJ2-2; D call uncertain. This chain's CDR3 is CASSPANTGELFF. The CDR3, as DNA: TGTGCCAGCAGTCCCGCGAACACCGGGGAGCTGTTTTTT.